This paragraph reports one T cell receptor (beta chain). Its matching antigen is unknown. The repertoire was sequenced with immunoSEQ multiplex PCR; TCRdb's copy has only in-frame clones and lacks some. Found here are fewer than 100,000 clones, around 90% of them singletons; the top ten hold roughly 13%. These data belong to a study of T cell responses to AZD1222 COVID-19 vaccine. Broader study findings: Per reports, nearly half of all spike-specific TCRs target regions that are unmutated in variants.

This receptor was obtained from an adult in good health. Material: peripheral blood, obtained on day 0 of AZD1222 vaccination.

The CDR3 is CASRLQGPYGYTF. The CDR3 region has the DNA TGTGCCAGCAGATTACAGGGGCCCTATGGCTACACCTTC. This chain uses TRBV12-3 or TRBV12-4 with TRBJ1-2, with 7 bases matching TRBD1. V trimming: 6 bases; J trimming: 4 bases; junction bases outside the gene matches: 5. This CDR3 region has 13 residues.